This entry is about one TCR beta chain. Its antigen is unknown. The protocol was immunoSEQ multiplex PCR, while the TCRdb copy is restricted to in-frame clones and leaves out a portion. The table records more than 100,000 clones, over 75% of them present only once. The data were obtained in a study of T cell responses to AZD1222 COVID-19 vaccine. Whole-study findings and limits: It was only a handful of AZD1222 recipients who were seropositive at baseline.

The CDR3 loop spans 16 amino acids. Trimming removed 2 bases from V and 1 base from J; junction bases left unmatched: 7. Germline loops: CDR1 KGHSH, CDR2 LQKENI. V usage is TRBV18 and J usage is TRBJ1-1, with TRBD1 matching 7 bases. The sequence was collected from an adult in good health. Material: peripheral blood, obtained on day 0 of AZD1222 vaccination. CDR3 residues: CASSPMITGENTEAFF. The CDR3 DNA reads as TGTGCCAGCTCACCAATGATAACAGGGGAGAACACTGAAGCTTTCTTT. The full variable domain, completed using reference TRBV18 and TRBJ1-1, is NAGVMQNPRHLVRRRGQEARLRCSPMKGHSHVYWYRQLPEEGLKFMVYLQKENIIDESGMPKERFSAEFPKEGPSILRIQQVVRGDSAAYFCASSPMITGENTEAFFGQGTRLTVV.